The source of this T cell receptor (beta chain) is a study of cytomegalovirus exposure and HLA in healthy donors. Findings and limits, study-wide: TCR beta chain V- and J-gene trimming was linked, in a later analysis, to a missense variant in DCLRE1C. Some TCR beta chains (164 of them) were listed as cytomegalovirus-associated. CMV serostatus was the sole immune exposure data available.

A multiplex PCR was run with 60 Vbeta primers and 13 Jbeta primers. Method: immunoSEQ multiplex PCR; TCRdb's copy keeps in-frame clones and lacks some. The specimen's table records 130,000 or so clones. Points on this clone: The target antigen is unknown.

From germline, CDR1 is MDHEN and CDR2 SYDVKM. The CDR3 spans 14 residues. V gave up 5 bases and J gave up 9 bases, with 19 bases separating them. V and J are TRBV28 and TRBJ1-1; no definite D call. The receptor comes from a woman between 35 and 50 years old in good health and CMV-seronegative. The specimen sequenced was PBMCs. The CDR3 loop is CASSPRTNRGKAFF. The CDR3 DNA reads TGTGCCAGCAGTCCCCGGACCAATCGGGGAAAAGCTTTCTTT.